These T cell receptor beta chains were read from a single sample in a study of tumor and adjacent non-tumor tissue in lung cancer. TCRdb processed the multiplex PCR reads anew with MiXCR; each CDR3 protein has one entry. This repertoire shows over 100,000 distinct CDR3 sequences, 60% to 80% found once; its top ten account for around 37%. The sequenced material came from lung tumor tissue. The receptors come from a woman aged 60-70 years with non-small cell lung cancer. CDR3s include the opening cysteine and the closing phenylalanine or tryptophan. The order of the fields is V gene, D gene, clone size, J gene, CDR3 DNA, CDR3 protein. A D gene is named only where the DNA matches it firmly. Clone size, where shown, is once, few, many, or a class for clones that have expanded.

TRBV9	-	-	TRBJ2-5	TGTGCCAGAGGCGTGGGAGGACAGATGAGAATTGAGACCCAGTACTTC	CARGVGGQMRIETQYF
TRBV11-3	-	once	TRBJ2-7	TGTGCCACCAGCTTAGATACCGGGACCTACGAGCAGTACTTC	CATSLDTGTYEQYF
TRBV11-3	-	-	TRBJ1-1	TGTGCCAGCAGCTTAATTGGGCCACCGGGACGGATGAAGACTGAAGCTCTCTTT	CASSLIGPPGRMKTEALF
TRBV6-5	-	-	TRBJ1-1	TGTGCCAGCAGCCCCAAGGAGACACCGGGCATTGAAGCTTTCTTT	CASSPKETPGIEAFF
TRBV20-1	-	-	TRBJ2-2	TGCAATGTTAGATCTAACACCGGGGAGCTGTTTTTT	CNVRSNTGELFF
TRBV11-1	-	few	TRBJ2-5	TGTGCCAGCAGCCAACGTGGGGTGTCGACCCAGTACTTC	CASSQRGVSTQYF
TRBV10-2	-	once	TRBJ2-1	TGCGCCAGCAATGGAGGGAATCCCTCCTACAATGAGCAGTTCTTC	CASNGGNPSYNEQFF
TRBV10-3	TRBD1	many	TRBJ1-5	TGTGCCATCAGGGACAGGGAGGATCAGCCCCAGCATTTT	CAIRDREDQPQHF
TRBV4-1	TRBD1	-	TRBJ1-4	TGCACGAGCAGCCCACCGGGACAGAGCCTTGAAAAACTGTTTTTT	CTSSPPGQSLEKLFF
TRBV2	-	-	TRBJ2-3	TGTGCCAGCAGTGTGGGTCGACCCCCAGATACGCAGTATTTT	CASSVGRPPDTQYF